This entry is about one TCR beta chain. The CDR3 is made up of 17 amino acids. Trimming left V 3 bases short and J 0 bases short, with 15 bases between. From germline, CDR1 is SGDLS and CDR2 YYNGEE. Method: immunoSEQ multiplex PCR; TCRdb's copy keeps in-frame clones and lacks some. Of fewer than 120,000 clones in the sample, around 79% were seen once. The sample originates from a study of blood T cell repertoires in COVID-19. At the level of the study: The analysed material was cDNA or gDNA that came from T cells, B-cell-depleted T cells, or PBMCs.

The TCR sequence derives from a woman aged 80 or over with active or convalescent COVID-19. The V call is TRBV9, the J call TRBJ1-4, with a weak D call TRBD1 (6 bases). The sequencing sample was made of peripheral blood. CDR3: CASSARGGDATNEKLFF. Written as DNA, the CDR3 is TGTGCCAGCAGCGCTAGGGGGGGTGATGCAACTAATGAAAAACTGTTTTTT.